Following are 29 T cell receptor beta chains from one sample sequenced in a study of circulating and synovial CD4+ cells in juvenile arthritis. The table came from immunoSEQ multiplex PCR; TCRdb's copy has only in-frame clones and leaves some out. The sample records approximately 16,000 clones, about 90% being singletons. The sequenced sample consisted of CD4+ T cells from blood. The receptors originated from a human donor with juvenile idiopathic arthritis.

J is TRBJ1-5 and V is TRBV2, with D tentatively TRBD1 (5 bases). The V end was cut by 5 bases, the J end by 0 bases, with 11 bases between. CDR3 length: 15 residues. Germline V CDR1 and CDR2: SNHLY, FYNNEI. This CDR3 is CASSTGHYSNQPQHF. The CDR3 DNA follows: TGTGCCAGCAGTACCGGACATTATAGCAATCAGCCCCAGCATTTT.

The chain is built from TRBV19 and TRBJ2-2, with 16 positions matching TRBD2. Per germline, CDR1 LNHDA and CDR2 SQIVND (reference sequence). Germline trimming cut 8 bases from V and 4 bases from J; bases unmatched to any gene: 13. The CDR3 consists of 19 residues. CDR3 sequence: CASRPGTSGGAGSTGELFF. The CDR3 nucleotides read TGTGCCAGTCGTCCCGGGACTAGCGGGGGGGCCGGGAGCACCGGGGAGCTGTTTTTT.

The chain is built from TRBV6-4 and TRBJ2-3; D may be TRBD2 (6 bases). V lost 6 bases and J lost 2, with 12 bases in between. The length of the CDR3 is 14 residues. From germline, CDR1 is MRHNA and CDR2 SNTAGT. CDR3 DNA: TGTGCCAGCAGCCCCGCGGGGAACACAGATACGCAGTATTTT. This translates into CASSPAGNTDTQYF.

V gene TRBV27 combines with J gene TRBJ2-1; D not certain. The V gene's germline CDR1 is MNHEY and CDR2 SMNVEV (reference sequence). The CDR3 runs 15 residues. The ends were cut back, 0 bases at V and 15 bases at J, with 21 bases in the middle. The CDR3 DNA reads TGTGCCAGCAGTTTATCCCTCGGTTTTGCAGGCGCACCGTTCTTC. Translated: CASSLSLGFAGAPFF.

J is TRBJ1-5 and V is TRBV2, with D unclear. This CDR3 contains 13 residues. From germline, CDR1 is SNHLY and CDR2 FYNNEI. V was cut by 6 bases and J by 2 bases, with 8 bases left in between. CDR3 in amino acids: CASRREGNQPQHF. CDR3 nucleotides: TGTGCCAGCAGACGGGAAGGCAATCAGCCCCAGCATTTT. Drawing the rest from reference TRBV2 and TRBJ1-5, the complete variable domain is EPEVTQTPSHQVTQMGQEVILRCVPISNHLYFYWYRQILGQKVEFLVSFYNNEISEKSEIFDDQFSVERPDGSNFTLKIRSTKLEDSAMYFCASRREGNQPQHFGDGTRLSIL.

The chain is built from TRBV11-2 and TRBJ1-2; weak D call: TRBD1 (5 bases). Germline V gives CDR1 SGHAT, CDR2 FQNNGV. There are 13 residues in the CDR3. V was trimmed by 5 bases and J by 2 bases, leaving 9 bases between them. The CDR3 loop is CASSPDTNYGYTF. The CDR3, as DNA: TGTGCCAGCAGCCCGGACACCAACTATGGCTACACCTTC.

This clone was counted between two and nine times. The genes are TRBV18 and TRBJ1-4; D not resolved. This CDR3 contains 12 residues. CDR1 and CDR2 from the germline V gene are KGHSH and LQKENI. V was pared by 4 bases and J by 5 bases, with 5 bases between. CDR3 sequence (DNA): TGTGCCAGCTCACGCGGCAATGAAAAACTGTTTTTT. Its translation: CASSRGNEKLFF.

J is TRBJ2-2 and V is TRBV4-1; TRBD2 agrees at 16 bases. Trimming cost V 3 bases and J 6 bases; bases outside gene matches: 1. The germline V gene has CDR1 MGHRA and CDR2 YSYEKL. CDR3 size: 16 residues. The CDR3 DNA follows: TGCGCCAGCAGCCATGGGACTAGCGGGAGGGCCGGGGAGCTGTTTTTT. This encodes CASSHGTSGRAGELFF.

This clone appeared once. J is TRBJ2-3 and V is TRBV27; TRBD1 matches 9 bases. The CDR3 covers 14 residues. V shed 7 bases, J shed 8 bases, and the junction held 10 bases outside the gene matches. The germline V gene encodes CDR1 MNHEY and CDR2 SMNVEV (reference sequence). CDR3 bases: TGTGCCAGCACAACGACAGGGGGGTCGCGTACGCAGTATTTT. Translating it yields CASTTTGGSRTQYF.

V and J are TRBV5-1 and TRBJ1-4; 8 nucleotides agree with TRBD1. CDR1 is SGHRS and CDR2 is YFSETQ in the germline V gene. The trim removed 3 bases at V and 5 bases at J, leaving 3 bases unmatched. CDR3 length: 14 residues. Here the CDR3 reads CASSWTGLNEKLFF. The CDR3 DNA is TGCGCCAGCAGCTGGACAGGGCTAAATGAAAAACTGTTTTTT.

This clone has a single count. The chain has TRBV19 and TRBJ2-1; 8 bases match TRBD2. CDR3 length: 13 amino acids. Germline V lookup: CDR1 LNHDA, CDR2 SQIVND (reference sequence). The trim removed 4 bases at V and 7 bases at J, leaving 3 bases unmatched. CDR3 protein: CASSKLAGNEQFF. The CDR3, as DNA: TGTGCCAGTAGTAAATTAGCGGGAAATGAGCAGTTCTTC.

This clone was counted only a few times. The CDR3 reads CASSPVVAGNEKLFF. CDR3 DNA: TGTGCCAGCAGCCCTGTAGTAGCGGGGAATGAAAAACTGTTTTTT. The gene calls are TRBV9 and TRBJ1-4; D gene unclear. V lost 4 bases to trimming and J lost 5 bases, with 15 bases between them. CDR1 SGDLS and CDR2 YYNGEE come from the germline V gene. The CDR3 contains 15 residues.

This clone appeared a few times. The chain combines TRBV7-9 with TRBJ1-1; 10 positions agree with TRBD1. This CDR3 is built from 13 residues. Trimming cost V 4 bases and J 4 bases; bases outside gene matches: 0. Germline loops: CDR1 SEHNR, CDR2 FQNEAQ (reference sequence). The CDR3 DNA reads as TGTGCCAGCAGCTGGGACAGGGGCACTGAAGCTTTCTTT. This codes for CASSWDRGTEAFF.

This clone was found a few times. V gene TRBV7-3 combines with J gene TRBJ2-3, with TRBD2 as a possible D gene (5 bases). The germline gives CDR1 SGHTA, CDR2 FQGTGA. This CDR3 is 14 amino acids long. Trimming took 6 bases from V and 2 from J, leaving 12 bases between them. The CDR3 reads CASSRGYSTDTQYF. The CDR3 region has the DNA TGTGCCAGCAGTCGAGGGTATTCCACAGATACGCAGTATTTT.

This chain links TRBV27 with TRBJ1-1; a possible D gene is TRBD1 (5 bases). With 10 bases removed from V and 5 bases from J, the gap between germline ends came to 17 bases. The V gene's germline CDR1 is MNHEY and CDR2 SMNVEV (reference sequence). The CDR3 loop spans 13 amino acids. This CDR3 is CATKKGVDTEAFF. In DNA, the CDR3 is TGTGCCACCAAAAAAGGGGTTGATACTGAAGCTTTCTTT.

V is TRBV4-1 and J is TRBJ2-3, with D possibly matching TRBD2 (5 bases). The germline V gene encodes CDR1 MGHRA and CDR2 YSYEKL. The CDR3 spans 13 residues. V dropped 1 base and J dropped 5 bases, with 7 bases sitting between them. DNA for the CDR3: TGCGCCAGCAGCCAAGTCGAGGGAGATACGCAGTATTTT. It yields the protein CASSQVEGDTQYF.

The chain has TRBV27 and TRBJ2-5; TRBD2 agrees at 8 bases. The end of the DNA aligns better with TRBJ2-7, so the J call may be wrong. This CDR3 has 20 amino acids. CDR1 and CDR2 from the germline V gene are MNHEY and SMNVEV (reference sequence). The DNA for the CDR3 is TGTGCCAGCAGTTTCGGGCGTGGCAGGGAGGGACTAGTAAGGTCCTACGAGCAGTACTTC. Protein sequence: CASSFGRGREGLVRSYEQYF.

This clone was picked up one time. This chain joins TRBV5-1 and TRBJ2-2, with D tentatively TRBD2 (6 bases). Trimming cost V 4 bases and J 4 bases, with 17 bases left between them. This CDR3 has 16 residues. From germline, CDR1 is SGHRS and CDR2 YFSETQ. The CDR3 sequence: CASSGGGGTSTGELFF. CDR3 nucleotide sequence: TGCGCCAGCAGCGGAGGTGGCGGGACCAGCACCGGGGAGCTGTTTTTT. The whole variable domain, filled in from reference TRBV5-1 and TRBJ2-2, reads KAGVTQTPRYLIKTRGQQVTLSCSPISGHRSVSWYQQTPGQGLQFLFEYFSETQRNKGNFPGRFSGRQFSNSRSEMNVSTLELGDSALYLCASSGGGGTSTGELFFGEGSRLTVL.

CDR3 loop: CASSGGTSNEQYF. CDR3 in DNA: TGTGCCAGCAGTGGAGGGACTAGCAACGAGCAGTACTTC. This sequence joins TRBV2 and TRBJ2-7; 9 nucleotides line up with TRBD2. V was pared by 4 bases and J by 5 bases, with 3 bases of the junction left unmatched. This CDR3 contains 13 residues. CDR1 SNHLY and CDR2 FYNNEI come from the germline V gene. Complete variable domain (other parts from reference TRBV2 and TRBJ2-7): EPEVTQTPSHQVTQMGQEVILRCVPISNHLYFYWYRQILGQKVEFLVSFYNNEISEKSEIFDDQFSVERPDGSNFTLKIRSTKLEDSAMYFCASSGGTSNEQYFGPGTRLTVT.

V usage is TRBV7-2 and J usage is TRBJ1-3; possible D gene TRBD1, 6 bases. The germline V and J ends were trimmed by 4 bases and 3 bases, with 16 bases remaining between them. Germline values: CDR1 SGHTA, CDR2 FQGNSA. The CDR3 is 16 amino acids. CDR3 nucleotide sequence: TGTGCCAGCAGCTACAACGCCCAGGGGAGTGGAAACACCATATATTTT. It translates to CASSYNAQGSGNTIYF.

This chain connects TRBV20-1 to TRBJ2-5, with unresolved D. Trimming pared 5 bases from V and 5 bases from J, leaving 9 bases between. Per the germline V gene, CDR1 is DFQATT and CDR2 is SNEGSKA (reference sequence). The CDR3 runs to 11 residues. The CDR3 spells CSAPTYETQYF. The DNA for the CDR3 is TGCAGTGCTCCCACCTATGAGACCCAGTACTTC.

CDR3 in DNA: TGTGCTAGTGGTTTGGGGCGACAGGCCTACGAGCAGTACTTC. Its protein product is CASGLGRQAYEQYF. V gene TRBV12-5 combines with J gene TRBJ2-5, with D perhaps TRBD1 (6 bases). Gene TRBJ2-7 matches the end of the DNA better, so the J call may be wrong. Per the germline V gene, CDR1 is LGHNT and CDR2 is FRNRAP. The CDR3 spans 14 residues.

CDR3 loop: CASSDTGTRVLSGELFF. The CDR3 DNA reads as TGTGCCAGCAGCGATACCGGGACTAGAGTTCTTTCCGGGGAGCTGTTTTTT. The genes are TRBV9 and TRBJ2-2; 8 nucleotides line up with TRBD2. Trimming removed 3 bases from V and 6 bases from J; junction bases left unmatched: 13. The CDR3 is 17 amino acids. Germline V gives CDR1 SGDLS, CDR2 YYNGEE.

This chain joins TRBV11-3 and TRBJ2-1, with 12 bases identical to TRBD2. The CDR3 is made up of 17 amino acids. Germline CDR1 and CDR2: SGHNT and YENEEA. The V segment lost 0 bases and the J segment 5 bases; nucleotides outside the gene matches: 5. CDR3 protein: CASSLDRLAGVDNEQFF. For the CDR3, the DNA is TGTGCCAGCAGCTTAGATAGACTAGCGGGGGTAGACAATGAGCAGTTCTTC.

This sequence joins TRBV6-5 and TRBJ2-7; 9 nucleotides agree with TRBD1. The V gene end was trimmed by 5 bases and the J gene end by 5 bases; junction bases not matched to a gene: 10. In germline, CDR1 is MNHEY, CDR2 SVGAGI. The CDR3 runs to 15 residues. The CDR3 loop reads CASSLSGTGKDEQYF. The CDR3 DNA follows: TGTGCCAGCAGTCTATCCGGGACAGGGAAGGACGAGCAGTACTTC.

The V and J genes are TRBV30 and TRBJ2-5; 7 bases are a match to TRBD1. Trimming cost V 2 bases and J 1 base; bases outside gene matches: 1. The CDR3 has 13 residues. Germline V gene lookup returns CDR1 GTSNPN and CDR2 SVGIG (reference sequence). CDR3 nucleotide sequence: TGTGCCTGGAGTCGGACAGGCCAAGAGACCCAGTACTTC. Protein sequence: CAWSRTGQETQYF.

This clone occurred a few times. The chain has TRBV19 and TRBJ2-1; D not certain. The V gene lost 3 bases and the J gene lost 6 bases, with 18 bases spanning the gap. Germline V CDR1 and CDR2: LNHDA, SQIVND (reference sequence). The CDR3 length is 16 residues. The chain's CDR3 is CASSIRSPKLPNEQFF. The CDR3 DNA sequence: TGTGCCAGTAGTATCCGCTCCCCTAAACTCCCCAATGAGCAGTTCTTC.

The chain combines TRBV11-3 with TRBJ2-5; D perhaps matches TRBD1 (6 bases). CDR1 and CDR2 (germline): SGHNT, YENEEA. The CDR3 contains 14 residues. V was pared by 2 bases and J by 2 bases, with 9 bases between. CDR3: CASSLRGNQETQYF. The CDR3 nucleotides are TGTGCCAGCAGCTTAAGGGGGAATCAAGAGACCCAGTACTTC. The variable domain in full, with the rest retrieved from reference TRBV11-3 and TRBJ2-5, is EAGVVQSPRYKIIEKKQPVAFWCNPISGHNTLYWYLQNLGQGPELLIRYENEEAVDDSQLPKDRFSAERLKGVDSTLKIQPAELGDSAVYLCASSLRGNQETQYFGPGTRLLVL.

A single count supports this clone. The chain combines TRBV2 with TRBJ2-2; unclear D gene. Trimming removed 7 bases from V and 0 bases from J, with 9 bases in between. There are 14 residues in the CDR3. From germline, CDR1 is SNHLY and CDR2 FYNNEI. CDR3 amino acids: CASIRGPNTGELFF. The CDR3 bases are TGTGCCAGCATTCGAGGTCCGAACACCGGGGAGCTGTTTTTT.